Listed below are T cell receptor beta chains from one sample, sequenced in a study of cytomegalovirus exposure and HLA in healthy donors. Some clones are missing from TCRdb's copy, which holds only in-frame ones; the method was immunoSEQ multiplex PCR. Here the sample spans 150,000 to 200,000 clones, around 72% being singletons. The sequenced material came from PBMCs. Source of these receptors: a woman in her forties in good health and CMV-seropositive. CDR3s include the opening cysteine and the closing phenylalanine or tryptophan. A D gene is named only where the DNA matches it firmly. The size entry is marked missing in some rows and otherwise reads once, few, many or a size class.

CDR3 protein: CASSNLPGQGDAGELFF
CDR3 DNA: TGTGCCAGCAGCAACCTTCCGGGACAGGGAGACGCCGGGGAGCTGTTTTTT
clone size: .
V gene: TRBV28
D gene: TRBD1
J gene: TRBJ2-2

CDR3 protein: CASSSQTGRTQYF
CDR3 DNA: TGCGCCAGCAGCTCCCAGACAGGGCGAACCCAGTACTTC
clone size: .
V gene: TRBV5-1
D gene: TRBD1
J gene: TRBJ2-7

CDR3 protein: CASSSSRGLGEQFF
CDR3 DNA: TGTGCCAGTAGTTCCTCCAGGGGGCTCGGTGAGCAGTTCTTC
clone size: .
V gene: TRBV19
D gene: TRBD1
J gene: TRBJ2-1

CDR3 protein: CASSPGRLNEQFF
CDR3 DNA: TGTGCCAGCAGCCCCGGGAGGCTCAATGAGCAGTTCTTC
clone size: .
V gene: TRBV5-4
D gene: TRBD2
J gene: TRBJ2-1

CDR3 protein: CASSLTSGDTDTQYF
CDR3 DNA: TGTGCCAGCAGTTTGACTAGCGGGGACACAGATACGCAGTATTTT
clone size: few
V gene: TRBV6-5
D gene: TRBD2
J gene: TRBJ2-3

CDR3 protein: CSAEGTGANEQFF
CDR3 DNA: TGCAGCGCCGAGGGGACAGGGGCAAATGAGCAGTTCTTC
clone size: .
V gene: TRBV29-1
D gene: TRBD1
J gene: TRBJ2-1

CDR3 protein: CASSLSRGGTDTQYF
CDR3 DNA: TGTGCCAGCAGCTTGAGTCGGGGGGGCACAGATACGCAGTATTTT
clone size: .
V gene: TRBV5-4
D gene: TRBD2
J gene: TRBJ2-3

CDR3 protein: CAWERYSGNTIYF
CDR3 DNA: TGTGCCTGGGAGCGATACTCTGGAAACACCATATATTTT
clone size: .
V gene: TRBV30
D gene: .
J gene: TRBJ1-3

CDR3 protein: CASSRSGPTSGGGGEQYF
CDR3 DNA: TGTGCCAGCTCTCGTTCCGGTCCGACCTCAGGGGGCGGGGGCGAGCAGTACTTC
clone size: .
V gene: TRBV18
D gene: .
J gene: TRBJ2-7

CDR3 protein: CASSVGALGTGVTEAFF
CDR3 DNA: TGTGCCAGCAGCGTCGGGGCCCTGGGAACAGGGGTTACTGAAGCTTTCTTT
clone size: .
V gene: TRBV9
D gene: TRBD1
J gene: TRBJ1-1

CDR3 protein: CASLAGQANQPQHF
CDR3 DNA: TGTGCCAGCCTGGCGGGACAGGCAAATCAGCCCCAGCATTTT
clone size: .
V gene: TRBV6-5
D gene: TRBD1
J gene: TRBJ1-5

CDR3 protein: CASSLDPSSGANVLTF
CDR3 DNA: TGTGCCAGCAGTTTGGATCCTAGCTCTGGGGCCAACGTCCTGACTTTC
clone size: .
V gene: TRBV6-5
D gene: .
J gene: TRBJ2-6

CDR3 protein: CASSRIGLAGGETQYF
CDR3 DNA: TGTGCCAGCAGCCGCATCGGGTTAGCGGGGGGCGAGACCCAGTACTTC
clone size: .
V gene: TRBV27
D gene: TRBD2
J gene: TRBJ2-5

CDR3 protein: CASSAGTGGAGTEAFF
CDR3 DNA: TGTGCCAGCAGCGCCGGGACAGGGGGCGCGGGCACTGAAGCTTTCTTT
clone size: .
V gene: TRBV7-9
D gene: TRBD1
J gene: TRBJ1-1

CDR3 protein: CASSISTGNTEAFF
CDR3 DNA: TGTGCCAGTAGTATTTCAACAGGTAACACTGAAGCTTTCTTT
clone size: .
V gene: TRBV19
D gene: .
J gene: TRBJ1-1

CDR3 protein: CASSQRNTIYF
CDR3 DNA: TGTGCCAGCAGCCAGAGAAACACCATATATTTT
clone size: .
V gene: TRBV11-2
D gene: .
J gene: TRBJ1-3

CDR3 protein: CASSDSRTDGLTSYNSPLHF
CDR3 DNA: TGTGCCAGCAGCGACTCTCGGACAGACGGGCTAACCTCCTATAATTCACCCCTCCACTTT
clone size: .
V gene: TRBV21-1
D gene: .
J gene: TRBJ1-6

CDR3 protein: CASSFLWAGGIISYEQYF
CDR3 DNA: TGTGCCAGCAGCTTTCTCTGGGCCGGAGGGATAATCTCCTACGAGCAGTACTTC
clone size: .
V gene: TRBV7-8
D gene: .
J gene: TRBJ2-7

CDR3 protein: CAESRNEQFF
CDR3 DNA: TGCGCCGAGAGTAGAAATGAGCAGTTCTTC
clone size: .
V gene: TRBV29-1
D gene: .
J gene: TRBJ2-1

CDR3 protein: CASSLAAGAGLVAYGYTF
CDR3 DNA: TGCGCCAGCAGCTTGGCCGCGGGGGCAGGGTTGGTGGCGTATGGCTACACCTTC
clone size: .
V gene: TRBV5-1
D gene: .
J gene: TRBJ1-2

CDR3 protein: CASSLATGNTIYF
CDR3 DNA: TGTGCCAGCAGCTTGGCCACTGGAAACACCATATATTTT
clone size: .
V gene: TRBV7-6
D gene: .
J gene: TRBJ1-3

CDR3 protein: CASSLAPAGTAGDTQYF
CDR3 DNA: TGTGCCAGCAGCTTAGCCCCCGCGGGGACCGCGGGAGATACGCAGTATTTT
clone size: .
V gene: TRBV7-3
D gene: .
J gene: TRBJ2-3

CDR3 protein: CASSPLANYGYTF
CDR3 DNA: TGCGCCAGCAGCCCTTTAGCTAACTATGGCTACACCTTC
clone size: .
V gene: TRBV5-1
D gene: .
J gene: TRBJ1-2

CDR3 protein: CSVGTGEQEQFF
CDR3 DNA: TGCAGCGTTGGGACAGGGGAACAAGAGCAGTTCTTC
clone size: .
V gene: TRBV29-1
D gene: TRBD1
J gene: TRBJ2-1

CDR3 protein: CASSVEGMNTEAFF
CDR3 DNA: TGTGCCAGCAGTGTGGAGGGGATGAACACTGAAGCTTTCTTT
clone size: .
V gene: TRBV2
D gene: .
J gene: TRBJ1-1

CDR3 protein: CASSHGTTNDGYTF
CDR3 DNA: TGTGCCAGCAGCCATGGGACAACAAACGATGGCTACACCTTC
clone size: .
V gene: TRBV6-1
D gene: .
J gene: TRBJ1-2

CDR3 protein: CAWSRGGSTEAFF
CDR3 DNA: TGTGCCTGGAGTCGTGGAGGTTCAACTGAAGCTTTCTTT
clone size: .
V gene: TRBV30
D gene: .
J gene: TRBJ1-1

CDR3 protein: CASSLSGGAVHEQFF
CDR3 DNA: TGTGCCAGCAGCTTAAGCGGGGGGGCCGTCCATGAGCAGTTCTTC
clone size: .
V gene: TRBV7-3
D gene: TRBD2
J gene: TRBJ2-1

CDR3 protein: CASSPGPLMNTEAFF
CDR3 DNA: TGTGCCAGCTCACCAGGCCCGCTCATGAACACTGAAGCTTTCTTT
clone size: .
V gene: TRBV18
D gene: .
J gene: TRBJ1-1

CDR3 protein: CASSQDPGGLFGYTF
CDR3 DNA: TGTGCCAGCAGCCAAGATCCAGGGGGCTTGTTTGGCTACACCTTC
clone size: .
V gene: TRBV4-2
D gene: TRBD1
J gene: TRBJ1-2

CDR3 protein: CASSVETGAGANVLTF
CDR3 DNA: TGTGCCAGCAGTGTGGAGACAGGCGCCGGGGCCAACGTCCTGACTTTC
clone size: .
V gene: TRBV2
D gene: .
J gene: TRBJ2-6

CDR3 protein: CASSLAGGQETQYF
CDR3 DNA: TGTGCCAGCAGTTTAGCGGGGGGGCAAGAGACCCAGTACTTC
clone size: .
V gene: TRBV7-2
D gene: TRBD2
J gene: TRBJ2-5

CDR3 protein: CASSLWGSSYEQYF
CDR3 DNA: TGTGCCAGCAGTTTGTGGGGCAGTAGCTACGAGCAGTACTTC
clone size: .
V gene: TRBV27
D gene: .
J gene: TRBJ2-7

CDR3 protein: CASSPPEGLYNEQFF
CDR3 DNA: TGTGCCAGCTCACCACCGGAGGGACTCTACAATGAGCAGTTCTTC
clone size: once
V gene: TRBV18
D gene: .
J gene: TRBJ2-1

CDR3 protein: CASSESVGTYGYTF
CDR3 DNA: TGTGCCAGCAGTGAAAGCGTGGGGACTTATGGCTACACCTTC
clone size: .
V gene: TRBV6-1
D gene: .
J gene: TRBJ1-2

CDR3 protein: CASSLAGGRETQYF
CDR3 DNA: TGTGCCAGCAGTCTAGCGGGGGGGCGGGAGACCCAGTACTTC
clone size: .
V gene: TRBV28
D gene: TRBD2
J gene: TRBJ2-5

CDR3 protein: CASSGTVRGYTF
CDR3 DNA: TGTGCCAGCAGTGGGACAGTCCGCGGCTACACCTTC
clone size: .
V gene: TRBV6-5
D gene: TRBD1
J gene: TRBJ1-2

CDR3 protein: CASSQDFNYGYTF
CDR3 DNA: TGTGCCAGCAGCCAGGATTTTAACTATGGCTACACCTTC
clone size: .
V gene: TRBV7-9
D gene: .
J gene: TRBJ1-2

CDR3 protein: CASSDRGGYGYTF
CDR3 DNA: TGCGCCAGCAGCGACAGGGGCGGCTATGGCTACACCTTC
clone size: .
V gene: TRBV5-1
D gene: TRBD1
J gene: TRBJ1-2

CDR3 protein: CASSHRDRGQPQHF
CDR3 DNA: TGTGCCAGCAGCCACCGGGACAGGGGACAGCCCCAGCATTTT
clone size: .
V gene: TRBV7-8
D gene: TRBD1
J gene: TRBJ1-5

CDR3 protein: CASSAGQVNSPLHF
CDR3 DNA: TGTGCCAGCAGCGCGGGACAGGTAAATTCACCCCTCCACTTT
clone size: few
V gene: TRBV9
D gene: TRBD1
J gene: TRBJ1-6

CDR3 protein: CASSLVVLNTEAFF
CDR3 DNA: TGTGCCAGCAGCTTAGTTGTCTTGAACACTGAAGCTTTCTTT
clone size: many
V gene: TRBV7-9
D gene: .
J gene: TRBJ1-1

CDR3 protein: CASSLTKTGGAFF
CDR3 DNA: TGTGCCAGCAGCTTAACGAAAACAGGGGGAGCTTTCTTT
clone size: .
V gene: TRBV7-3
D gene: TRBD1
J gene: TRBJ1-1

CDR3 protein: CASSSGTGGAYGYTF
CDR3 DNA: TGTGCCAGCAGCTCCGGGACAGGGGGCGCCTATGGCTACACCTTC
clone size: .
V gene: TRBV6-5
D gene: TRBD1
J gene: TRBJ1-2

CDR3 protein: CASSPWDRSMDTQYF
CDR3 DNA: TGTGCCAGCAGCCCCTGGGACAGGTCGATGGATACGCAGTATTTT
clone size: .
V gene: TRBV14
D gene: TRBD1
J gene: TRBJ2-3

CDR3 protein: CASRNHERGAYEQYF
CDR3 DNA: TGTGCCAGCAGAAATCATGAGCGGGGGGCCTACGAGCAGTACTTC
clone size: .
V gene: TRBV27
D gene: TRBD2
J gene: TRBJ2-7